Listed here are 28 T cell receptor beta chains from one sample, sequenced in a study of OX40 agonist ivuxolimab in advanced cancers. Sequencing used immunoSEQ multiplex PCR; TCRdb keeps in-frame clones, though not all of them. The sample lists more than 45,000 clones; roughly three quarters were seen once. The specimen was CD4+ or CD8+ T cells sorted from blood, collected in a trial of the OX40 agonist ivuxolimab. These TCRs come from an adult with an advanced solid tumor such as melanoma, head and neck, liver or kidney cancer.

V usage is TRBV5-4 and J usage is TRBJ1-5; 7 nucleotides match TRBD1. The CDR3 sequence is 15 residues long. After removal of 1 base from V and 3 bases from J, the junction contained 4 bases not matched to a gene. Looked up from germline, CDR1 is SGHNT and CDR2 is YYREEE (reference sequence). The CDR3 DNA follows: TGTGCCAGCAGCTTGCAGGGGGTGGACAATCAGCCCCAGCATTTT. Amino acids: CASSLQGVDNQPQHF. Supplemented by reference TRBV5-4 and TRBJ1-5, the full variable domain reads ETGVTQSPTHLIKTRGQQVTLRCSSQSGHNTVSWYQQALGQGPQFIFQYYREEENGRGNFPPRFSGLQFPNYSSELNVNALELDDSALYLCASSLQGVDNQPQHFGDGTRLSIL.

The V call is TRBV18, the J call TRBJ1-5; D is undetermined. Trimming cost V 3 bases and J 0 bases, with 3 bases left between them. This CDR3 contains 13 residues. CDR1 and CDR2 (germline): KGHSH, LQKENI. This CDR3 reads CASSPGSNQPQHF. CDR3 DNA sequence: TGTGCCAGCTCACCGGGTAGCAATCAGCCCCAGCATTTT.

The chain has TRBV2 and TRBJ2-1; D call uncertain. The V and J ends lost 9 bases and 0 bases respectively, with 9 bases between them. This CDR3 spans 13 amino acids. CDR1 SNHLY and CDR2 FYNNEI come from the germline V gene. CDR3 bases: TGTGCCAGACGACTGAGCTCCTACAATGAGCAGTTCTTC. Its protein is CARRLSSYNEQFF.

The CDR3 protein is CASSFARPNTGELFF. The CDR3 DNA follows: TGTGCCAGCAGTTTCGCCAGGCCGAACACCGGGGAGCTGTTTTTT. The chain combines TRBV28 with TRBJ2-2, with no clear D. This CDR3 is 15 amino acids long. The V and J ends lost 3 bases and 0 bases respectively, with 8 bases between them. CDR1 and CDR2 from the germline V gene are MDHEN and SYDVKM.

The CDR3 spells CASSGETVYEQYF. CDR3 nucleotide sequence: TGCGCCAGCAGTGGCGAGACAGTCTACGAGCAGTACTTC. The gene calls are TRBV10-2 and TRBJ2-7, with a tentative D call TRBD1 (5 bases). This CDR3 has 13 residues. The V end lost 4 bases, the J end lost 3 bases, and 10 bases lay between the germline ends. Looked up from germline, CDR1 is WSHSY and CDR2 is SAAADI.

This clone is a singleton in its sample. The chain links TRBV10-3 to TRBJ2-3, with 8 bases that match TRBD1. The length of the CDR3 is 14 residues. Looked up from germline, CDR1 is ENHRY and CDR2 is SYGVKD. The ends lost 7 bases at V and 0 bases at J; junction bases unmatched: 3. The CDR3 sequence: CAIKQGASTDTQYF. CDR3 in DNA: TGTGCCATCAAGCAGGGGGCTAGCACAGATACGCAGTATTTT.

The chain joins TRBV6-5 to TRBJ1-3; the D is unclear. CDR3 length: 14 amino acids. Trimming pared 8 bases from V and 4 bases from J, leaving 15 bases between. CDR1 and CDR2 from the germline V gene are MNHEY and SVGAGI. CDR3 sequence: CASGSGTSGNTIYF. The CDR3 coding sequence is TGTGCCAGCGGGAGCGGCACGTCCGGAAACACCATATATTTT.

The J gene is TRBJ1-5, the V gene TRBV6-6; D is unresolved. V lost 6 bases and J 0 bases, leaving 3 bases between the germline ends. The CDR3 is 12 amino acids. Germline CDR1 is MNHNY and CDR2 is SVGAGI (reference sequence). CDR3 loop: CASRNSNQPQHF. The CDR3 DNA sequence: TGTGCCAGCAGGAATAGCAATCAGCCCCAGCATTTT.

The genes are TRBV5-6 and TRBJ2-5; no reliable D call. This CDR3 has 11 amino acids. Germline V CDR1 and CDR2: SGHDT, YYEEEE. The V gene lost 2 bases and the J gene lost 2 bases, with 1 base spanning the gap. CDR3 protein: CASSLQETQYF. The CDR3 bases are TGTGCCAGCAGCTTACAAGAGACCCAGTACTTC.

This chain uses TRBV29-1 with TRBJ2-3; 11 nucleotides align to TRBD2. From germline, CDR1 is SQVTM and CDR2 ANQGSEA. CDR3 size: 13 residues. With V trimmed by 5 bases and J by 10 bases, 8 bases remained unmatched. The CDR3 nucleotides read TGCAGCGTTCCGGGACTAGCGGAGCGGGCGCAGTATTTT. Encoded protein: CSVPGLAERAQYF.

V and J are TRBV5-1 and TRBJ2-2; D is unclear. The length of the CDR3 is 14 residues. V was clipped by 2 bases and J by 0 bases, with 5 bases between them. The germline CDR1 and CDR2 sequences are SGHRS and YFSETQ. CDR3 loop: CASSFTTNTGELFF. CDR3 in DNA: TGCGCCAGCAGCTTCACCACGAACACCGGGGAGCTGTTTTTT.

The chain has TRBV6-6 and TRBJ2-2; D unclear. V lost 1 base and J lost 2, with 5 bases in between. This CDR3 spans 14 amino acids. Germline CDR1 MNHNY, CDR2 SVGAGI (reference sequence). The CDR3 here is CASSYLRNTGELFF. CDR3 nucleotides: TGTGCCAGCAGTTACTTGCGCAACACCGGGGAGCTGTTTTTT.

This clone was counted only a few times. This sample also contains other DNA sequences that code for the same CDR3. This sequence joins TRBV10-3 and TRBJ2-1; no firm D call. CDR3 length: 12 amino acids. Germline V gene data show CDR1 as ENHRY and CDR2 as SYGVKD. Trimming stripped 8 bases from V and 6 bases from J, with 11 bases between. The CDR3 reads CAIGSLGNEQFF. The CDR3 DNA sequence: TGTGCCATCGGGTCACTCGGCAATGAGCAGTTCTTC.

The V and J genes are TRBV6-4 and TRBJ2-3, with 7 bases identical to TRBD2. The CDR3 covers 15 residues. The germline V gene has CDR1 MRHNA and CDR2 SNTAGT. After removal of 6 bases from V and 2 bases from J, the junction contained 8 bases not matched to a gene. CDR3 in DNA: TGTGCCAGCAGACCCCCGCGGGAGACCACAGATACGCAGTATTTT. Its protein product is CASRPPRETTDTQYF.

The chain combines TRBV6-1 with TRBJ2-7; 8 nucleotides match TRBD1. V lost 4 bases to trimming and J lost 2 bases; unmatched junction nucleotides: 4. CDR1 and CDR2 (germline): MNHNS, SASEGT. CDR3 length equals 14 residues. This chain's CDR3 is CASSVTGAPYEQYF. CDR3 bases: TGTGCCAGCAGTGTGACAGGGGCTCCCTACGAGCAGTACTTC.

Only a few counts were recorded for this clone. The chain has TRBV27 and TRBJ2-7, with TRBD1 matching 8 bases. Germline V CDR1 and CDR2: MNHEY, SMNVEV (reference sequence). The ends lost 4 bases at V and 0 bases at J; junction bases unmatched: 5. The CDR3 runs 15 residues. The CDR3 protein is CASSYRQGFSYEQYF. The CDR3 nucleotides read TGTGCCAGCAGTTACCGACAGGGGTTCTCCTACGAGCAGTACTTC.

A remark on this clone: With a much larger clone just one base away, this may be a read error. The chain is built from TRBV30 and TRBJ2-5; no reliable D call. The closer fit of TRBJ2-7 to the DNA end suggests the J call may be wrong. Germline V lookup: CDR1 GTSNPN, CDR2 SVGIG (reference sequence). This CDR3 region has 12 residues. The CDR3, as DNA: TGTGCCTGGAGCGTAGGACGATACGAGCAGTACTTC. As protein: CAWSVGRYEQYF.

Relative to its sample, this clone is medium-sized. V usage is TRBV7-9 and J usage is TRBJ1-2; possible D gene TRBD1, 5 bases. This CDR3 has 13 residues. Trimming cost V 2 bases and J 8 bases, with 12 bases left between them. Germline CDR1 and CDR2: SEHNR and FQNEAQ (reference sequence). The CDR3 here is CASSLQGRGGYTF. In DNA form, the CDR3 reads TGTGCCAGCAGCTTACAGGGTCGGGGAGGCTACACCTTC.

A single count supports this clone. This rearrangement joins TRBV7-2 to TRBJ2-3; D uncertain. V lost 8 bases to trimming and J lost 5 bases, with 11 bases between them. The CDR3 length is 12 residues. Germline-derived CDR1 and CDR2 are SGHTA and FQGNSA. Written as DNA, the CDR3 is TGTGCCAGCGTGGCATCAGGAGATACGCAGTATTTT. Its translation: CASVASGDTQYF.

The V gene is TRBV19, the J gene TRBJ2-7, with 9 positions matching TRBD2. This CDR3 has 15 amino acids. Unmatched junction bases numbered 9, after V lost 5 bases and J lost 4 bases. From germline, CDR1 is LNHDA and CDR2 SQIVND (reference sequence). The CDR3 sequence: CASSDPGTSKYEQYF. The CDR3 DNA reads TGTGCCAGTAGTGACCCCGGGACTAGCAAGTACGAGCAGTACTTC.

The V and J genes are TRBV6-5 and TRBJ1-1; D is ambiguous. Germline V lookup: CDR1 MNHEY, CDR2 SVGAGI. There are 13 residues in the CDR3. Trimming took off 5 bases at V and 3 bases at J, with 10 bases between the two ends. The DNA for the CDR3 is TGTGCCAGCAGTGAAGTAGTGGACACTGAAGCTTTCTTT. This codes for CASSEVVDTEAFF.

V is TRBV25-1 and J is TRBJ2-5, with 8 positions matching TRBD1. The junction had 3 bases not matched to a gene; V was cut back by 1 base and J by 5 bases. The CDR3 is made up of 14 amino acids. Germline V gene sequence: CDR1 MGHDK, CDR2 SYGVNS. Here the CDR3 DNA reads TGTGCCAGCAGTGAATTCGCAGGGGGCGAGACCCAGTACTTC. It encodes CASSEFAGGETQYF.

The rearrangement uses TRBV7-3 and TRBJ2-1; 14 bases are a match to TRBD2. Germline V gene data show CDR1 as SGHTA and CDR2 as FQGTGA. V shed 4 bases, J shed 6 bases, and the junction held 5 bases outside the gene matches. The CDR3 is 16 amino acids. CDR3 coding DNA: TGTGCCAGCAGCTCGGGACTAGCGGGAGTAAGCAATGAGCAGTTCTTC. Translated: CASSSGLAGVSNEQFF. The full variable domain, in which reference TRBV7-3 and TRBJ2-1 provide the parts outside the CDR3, is GAGVSQTPSNKVTEKGKYVELRCDPISGHTALYWYRQSLGQGPEFLIYFQGTGAADDSGLPNDRFFAVRPEGSVSTLKIQRTERGDSAVYLCASSSGLAGVSNEQFFGPGTRLTVL.

The chain carries TRBV30 and TRBJ1-6; 8 bases match TRBD1. Germline CDR1 and CDR2: GTSNPN and SVGIG (reference sequence). This CDR3 has 14 amino acids. V trimming: 2 bases; J trimming: 8 bases; junction bases outside the gene matches: 5. The CDR3 nucleotides read TGTGCCTGGAGTCCGACAGGGGATGATTCACCCCTCCACTTT. Amino acids: CAWSPTGDDSPLHF.

CDR3 DNA sequence: TGTGCTAGTGGTAATAGTTGGAATGAGCAGTTCTTC. Protein: CASGNSWNEQFF. The chain employs TRBV12-5 and TRBJ2-1; no definite D call. V was shortened by 5 bases and J by 7 bases, with 9 bases between the two germline ends. The germline CDR1 and CDR2 sequences are LGHNT and FRNRAP. The CDR3 sequence is 12 residues long.

The sample holds one count of this clone. V gene TRBV10-2 combines with J gene TRBJ1-1; the D is unclear. This CDR3 contains 14 residues. Germline V gene sequence: CDR1 WSHSY, CDR2 SAAADI. V was pared by 3 bases and J by 0 bases, with 8 bases between. The CDR3 sequence is CASSDIAMNTEAFF. Written as DNA, the CDR3 is TGCGCCAGCAGTGACATTGCTATGAACACTGAAGCTTTCTTT.

V and J are TRBV7-8 and TRBJ1-3; the D gene is possibly TRBD1 (5 bases). V lost 5 bases to trimming and J lost 0 bases, with 14 bases between them. The CDR3 runs 16 residues. The V gene's germline CDR1 is SGHVS and CDR2 FQNEAQ. CDR3 residues: CASSPLTGGSGNTIYF. The DNA for the CDR3 is TGTGCCAGCAGCCCTCTAACTGGGGGCTCTGGAAACACCATATATTTT. Full variable domain (rest looked up from reference TRBV7-8 and TRBJ1-3): GAGVSQSPRYKVAKRGQDVALRCDPISGHVSLFWYQQALGQGPEFLTYFQNEAQLDKSGLPSDRFFAERPEGSVSTLKIQRTQQEDSAVYLCASSPLTGGSGNTIYFGEGSWLTVV.

This chain connects TRBV2 to TRBJ2-5, with 9 bases that match TRBD2. Germline lookup yields CDR1 SNHLY and CDR2 FYNNEI. The CDR3 contains 14 residues. V lost 7 bases, J lost 5 bases, and 8 bases stayed unmatched. CDR3 amino acids: CASNWREGGETQYF. For the CDR3, the DNA is TGTGCCAGCAACTGGCGGGAGGGTGGGGAGACCCAGTACTTC.